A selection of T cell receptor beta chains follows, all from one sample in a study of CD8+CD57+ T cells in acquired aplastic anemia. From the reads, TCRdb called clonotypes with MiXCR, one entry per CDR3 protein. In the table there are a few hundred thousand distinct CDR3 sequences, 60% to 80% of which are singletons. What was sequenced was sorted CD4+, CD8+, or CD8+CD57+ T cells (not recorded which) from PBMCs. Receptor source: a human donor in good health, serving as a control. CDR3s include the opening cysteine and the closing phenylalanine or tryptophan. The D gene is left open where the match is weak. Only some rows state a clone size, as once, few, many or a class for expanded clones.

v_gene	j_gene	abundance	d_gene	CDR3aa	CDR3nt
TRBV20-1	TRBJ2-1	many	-	CSARESQGLMNEQFF	TGCAGTGCTAGAGAATCACAGGGTTTAATGAATGAGCAGTTCTTC
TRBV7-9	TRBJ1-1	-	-	CASSWGPGGTGALF	TGTGCCAGCAGCTGGGGGCCTGGGGGCACCGGGGCTCTGTTT
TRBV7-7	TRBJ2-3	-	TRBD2	CASSFATAGGLGKEQYF	TGTGCCAGCAGCTTCGCGACGGCGGGGGGGCTCGGCAAGGAGCAGTATTTT
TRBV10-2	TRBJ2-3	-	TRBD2	CASSDQAGAHSTDTQYF	TGCGCCAGCAGTGACCAAGCGGGGGCCCATTCCACAGATACGCAGTATTTT
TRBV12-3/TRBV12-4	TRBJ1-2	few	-	CASSRTETGYYGYTF	TGTGCCAGCAGTCGGACAGAAACAGGGTACTATGGCTACACCTTC
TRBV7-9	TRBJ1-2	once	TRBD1	CASSFGGQIYGYTF	TGTGCCAGCAGCTTCGGGGGACAGATTTATGGCTACACCTTC
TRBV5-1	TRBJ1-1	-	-	CASSLSGRNEAFF	TGCGCCAGCAGCCTTAGCGGTCGGAATGAAGCTTTCTTT
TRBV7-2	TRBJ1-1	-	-	CASSFRKDGEAFF	TGTGCCAGCAGCTTTCGTAAGGATGGAGAAGCTTTCTTT
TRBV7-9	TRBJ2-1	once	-	CASSITGCHYNQQFF	TGTGCCAGCAGCATTACAGGGTGTCATTACAATCAGCAGTTCTTC
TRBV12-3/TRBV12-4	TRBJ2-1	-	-	CASSCPGHGEQFF	TGTGCCAGCAGTTGTCCCGGGCATGGGGAGCAGTTCTTC
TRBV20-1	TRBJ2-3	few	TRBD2	CSAYGGGVPLQGEQYF	TGCAGTGCTTACGGCGGGGGGGTTCCCCTACAGGGTGAGCAGTATTTT
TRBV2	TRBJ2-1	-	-	CASSLGLRGNEQFF	TGTGCCAGCAGCCTGGGACTCCGAGGGAATGAGCAGTTCTTC
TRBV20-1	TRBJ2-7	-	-	CSARKKQDNKQYF	TGCAGTGCTCGAAAGAAACAGGATAACAAGCAGTACTTC
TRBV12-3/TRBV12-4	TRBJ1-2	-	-	CASNGLTVYGYTF	TGTGCCAGCAACGGATTAACGGTCTATGGCTACACCTTC
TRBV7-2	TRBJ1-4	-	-	CASSLVARGSVENLFF	TGTGCCAGCAGCTTGGTTGCAAGGGGCAGCGTAGAAAACCTGTTTTTT
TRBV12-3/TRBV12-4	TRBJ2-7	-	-	CASSCGNEQYF	TGTGCCAGCAGTTGCGGGAACGAGCAGTACTTC
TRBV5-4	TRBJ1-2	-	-	CASSLAGGGNYLLLANYGYTF	TGTGCCAGCAGCTTGGCGGGGGGGGGCAACTACCTGCTTCTAGCTAACTATGGCTACACCTTC
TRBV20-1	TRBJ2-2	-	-	CSASDTGELFF	TGCAGTGCTAGTGACACCGGGGAGCTGTTTTTT
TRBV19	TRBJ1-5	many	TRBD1	CASSSGGQGNNQPQHF	TGTGCCAGTAGTAGCGGAGGACAGGGCAATAATCAGCCCCAGCATTTT
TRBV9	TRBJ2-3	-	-	CASSARFGGSNTQYF	TGTGCCAGCAGTGCCCGGTTCGGTGGATCAAATACTCAGTATTTT
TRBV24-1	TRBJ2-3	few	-	CATKSSTDTQYF	TGTGCCACCAAGTCCAGCACAGATACGCAGTATTTT
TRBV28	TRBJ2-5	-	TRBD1	CASSLVGQGETQYF	TGTGCCAGCAGTTTGGTTGGACAGGGGGAGACCCAGTACTTC
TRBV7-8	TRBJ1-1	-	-	CASSPSQGSGGTEAFF	TGTGCCAGCAGCCCCTCCCAGGGCAGCGGGGGAACTGAAGCTTTCTTT
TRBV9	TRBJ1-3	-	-	CASSVVPGGREVGNTIYF	TGTGCCAGCAGCGTAGTACCCGGGGGCAGGGAGGTTGGAAACACCATATATTTT
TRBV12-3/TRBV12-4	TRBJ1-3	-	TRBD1	CASSLLPDRVAGNTIYF	TGTGCCAGCAGTTTACTCCCTGACAGGGTAGCTGGAAACACCATATATTTT
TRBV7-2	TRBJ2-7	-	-	CASSLGLYNEKQFF	TGTGCCAGCAGCCTAGGGCTGTATAATGAAAAACAGTTTTTC
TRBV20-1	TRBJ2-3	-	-	CSAPPPLRTDTQYF	TGCAGTGCACCGCCCCCACTCCGCACAGATACGCAGTATTTT
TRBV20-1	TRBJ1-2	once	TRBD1	CSADRGNNQHTF	TGCAGTGCGGACAGGGGAAACAATCAGCACACCTTC
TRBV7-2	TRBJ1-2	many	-	CASSPPPRTVGGYGYTF	TGTGCCAGCAGCCCTCCCCCCCGGACGGTAGGAGGCTATGGCTACACCTTC